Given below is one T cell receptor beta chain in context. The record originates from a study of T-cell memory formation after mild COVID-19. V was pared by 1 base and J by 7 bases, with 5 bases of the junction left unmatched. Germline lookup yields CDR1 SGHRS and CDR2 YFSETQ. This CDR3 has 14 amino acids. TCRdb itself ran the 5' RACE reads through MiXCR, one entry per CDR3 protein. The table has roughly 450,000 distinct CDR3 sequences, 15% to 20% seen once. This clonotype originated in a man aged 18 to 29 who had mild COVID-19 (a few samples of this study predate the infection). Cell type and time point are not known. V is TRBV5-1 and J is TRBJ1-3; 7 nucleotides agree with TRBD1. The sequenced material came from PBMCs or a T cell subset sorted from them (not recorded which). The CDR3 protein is CASSLTGDGNTIYF. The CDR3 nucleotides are TGCGCCAGCAGCTTGACAGGGGATGGGAACACCATATATTTT.